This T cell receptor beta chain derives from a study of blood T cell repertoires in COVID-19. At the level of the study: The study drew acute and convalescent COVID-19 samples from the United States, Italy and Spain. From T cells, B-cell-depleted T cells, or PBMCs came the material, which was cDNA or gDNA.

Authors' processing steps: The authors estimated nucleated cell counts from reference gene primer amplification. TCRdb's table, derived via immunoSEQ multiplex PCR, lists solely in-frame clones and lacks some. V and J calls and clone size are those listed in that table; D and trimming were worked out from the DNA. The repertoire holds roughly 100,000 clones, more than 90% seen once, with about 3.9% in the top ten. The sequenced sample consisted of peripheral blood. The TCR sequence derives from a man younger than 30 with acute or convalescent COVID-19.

CDR3 loop: CASSENLRGQGEAFF. The CDR3, as DNA: TGTGCCAGCAGTGAAAATCTGCGGGGACAGGGAGAAGCTTTCTTT. This chain uses TRBV25-1 with TRBJ1-1; 9 bases map to TRBD1. Germline lookup yields CDR1 MGHDK and CDR2 SYGVNS. This CDR3 contains 15 residues. The ends lost 2 bases at V and 8 bases at J; junction bases unmatched: 9.